The clone carrying this T cell receptor beta chain was counted many times. Its antigen is undetermined. TCRdb passed the RT-PCR reads through MiXCR, listing each CDR3 protein once. The table records over 150,000 distinct CDR3 sequences, about 10% of them present only once. The data stem from a study of response to subunit inactivated influenza vaccine. The study, taken as a whole, reports: Authors suggested that a seasonal influenza vaccination recruits few new T cells each time.

V gave up 5 bases and J gave up 2 bases, with 11 bases separating them. The CDR3 has 15 amino acids. Germline CDR1 reads KGHDR; CDR2 reads SFDVKD. This chain joins TRBV24-1 and TRBJ2-2; D assignment may be TRBD1 or TRBD2 (6 bases each). The sequenced sample was CD8+ T cells sorted from PBMCs, obtained less than 30 months after vaccination. The receptor was derived from a man in his fifties or sixties who received an inactivated influenza vaccine. CDR3 in DNA: TGTGCCACCAGTGTCCGGGGGCTAAACACCGGGGAGCTGTTTTTT. Translation: CATSVRGLNTGELFF.